These 21 T cell receptor beta chains came from one sample sequenced in a study of cytomegalovirus exposure and HLA in healthy donors. PCR amplification relied on 60 Vbeta primers (plus 13 Jbeta primers). The repertoire was sequenced with immunoSEQ multiplex PCR; TCRdb's copy has only in-frame clones and lacks some. The sample holds 200,000 to 250,000 clones, roughly 90% seen once. Sequencing was carried out using PBMCs. The receptors shown here come from a woman aged 18-29 years in good health and CMV-seronegative.

The chain joins TRBV5-1 to TRBJ2-5; 11 bases are shared with TRBD1. Germline loops: CDR1 SGHRS, CDR2 YFSETQ. CDR3 length equals 15 residues. Trimming cost V 2 bases and J 4 bases; bases outside gene matches: 4. CDR3 in amino acids: CASSLYGTGGETQYF. The CDR3 DNA follows: TGCGCCAGCAGCTTATACGGGACAGGGGGAGAGACCCAGTACTTC.

CDR3 DNA sequence: TGTGCCAGCAGTCGTCAGGGGTTCTATGGCTACACCTTC. This encodes CASSRQGFYGYTF. The gene calls are TRBV2 and TRBJ1-2, with D perhaps matching TRBD1 (6 bases). This CDR3 is built from 13 residues. V gave up 5 bases and J gave up 4 bases, with 11 bases separating them. Germline V CDR1 and CDR2: SNHLY, FYNNEI. Variable domain in full (rest from reference TRBV2 and TRBJ1-2): EPEVTQTPSHQVTQMGQEVILRCVPISNHLYFYWYRQILGQKVEFLVSFYNNEISEKSEIFDDQFSVERPDGSNFTLKIRSTKLEDSAMYFCASSRQGFYGYTFGSGTRLTVV.

CDR3 bases: TGTGCCAGCAGCTTCCTGGACAGGGATGATGGCGAAGAGACTTTCTTT. It specifies CASSFLDRDDGEETFF. The genes are TRBV5-6 and TRBJ1-1, with 8 nucleotides matching TRBD1. CDR3 length: 16 amino acids. CDR1 and CDR2 (germline): SGHDT, YYEEEE. After removal of 2 bases from V and 12 bases from J, the junction contained 18 bases not matched to a gene. Full variable domain (rest looked up from reference TRBV5-6 and TRBJ1-1): DAGVTQSPTHLIKTRGQQVTLRCSPKSGHDTVSWYQQALGQGPQFIFQYYEEEERQRGNFPDRFSGHQFPNYSSELNVNALLLGDSALYLCASSFLDRDDGEETFFGQGTRLTVV.

The rearrangement uses TRBV4-2 and TRBJ1-5; no clear D. The CDR3 has 15 amino acids. V was cut by 2 bases and J by 1 base, with 9 bases left in between. The V gene's germline CDR1 is LGHNA and CDR2 YNFKEQ. The CDR3 sequence: CASSQSRGSNQPQHF. For the CDR3, the DNA is TGTGCCAGCAGCCAATCTCGAGGGAGCAATCAGCCCCAGCATTTT.

V and J are TRBV7-2 and TRBJ2-5; 10 bases are a match to TRBD1. This CDR3 contains 15 residues. Trimming removed 3 bases from V and 5 bases from J; junction bases left unmatched: 6. Germline CDR1 SGHTA, CDR2 FQGNSA. CDR3 coding DNA: TGTGCCAGCAGCTTCGACAGGGGGCGCTGGGAGACCCAGTACTTC. Residues: CASSFDRGRWETQYF.

V and J are TRBV5-1 and TRBJ2-1; 7 nucleotides align to TRBD2. Germline values: CDR1 SGHRS, CDR2 YFSETQ. J gave up 3 bases and V 5 bases, and 5 bases lay outside the gene matches. There are 14 residues in the CDR3. CDR3 region: CASRYGLDYNEQFF. The DNA of the CDR3 is TGCGCCAGCAGATACGGACTAGACTACAATGAGCAGTTCTTC.

This clone was picked up one time. This rearrangement joins TRBV30 to TRBJ1-2, with D perhaps matching TRBD1 (6 bases). V was trimmed by 0 bases and J by 11 bases, leaving 16 bases between them. Germline CDR1 GTSNPN, CDR2 SVGIG (reference sequence). This CDR3 has 13 amino acids. The CDR3 sequence is CAWSVQGPMRYTF. As DNA, the CDR3 is TGTGCCTGGAGTGTACAGGGCCCTATGAGGTACACCTTC.

V gene TRBV7-9 combines with J gene TRBJ2-1; unclear D gene. Trimming took off 6 bases at V and 7 bases at J, with 16 bases between the two ends. Germline loops: CDR1 SEHNR, CDR2 FQNEAQ (reference sequence). This CDR3 has 14 amino acids. CDR3 coding DNA: TGTGCCAGCAGTCAAGAGCTGTCTTGGAATGAGCAGTTCTTC. As protein: CASSQELSWNEQFF.

The gene calls are TRBV9 and TRBJ1-2; 8 nucleotides line up with TRBD1. The CDR3 length is 16 residues. J was trimmed by 4 bases and V by 0 bases; bases with no gene match: 8. Germline V gene lookup returns CDR1 SGDLS and CDR2 YYNGEE. Here the CDR3 reads CASSVASGTGVYGYTF. In DNA, the CDR3 is TGTGCCAGCAGCGTAGCTTCCGGGACAGGCGTCTATGGCTACACCTTC.

The V call is TRBV29-1, the J call TRBJ2-5, with 9 nucleotides matching TRBD2. Looked up from germline, CDR1 is SQVTM and CDR2 is ANQGSEA. The V gene end was trimmed by 4 bases and the J gene end by 3 bases; junction bases not matched to a gene: 3. CDR3 length: 13 residues. CDR3 sequence reads: CSVGRGREETQYF. CDR3 sequence (DNA): TGCAGCGTTGGTCGCGGGAGGGAAGAGACCCAGTACTTC.

The gene calls are TRBV6-5 and TRBJ1-2; D possibly corresponds to TRBD1 (6 bases). Trimming left V 0 bases short and J 2 bases short, with 10 bases between. CDR1 is MNHEY, CDR2 SVGAGI, per germline. CDR3 length: 15 residues. The CDR3 sequence is CASSYSWTDNYGYTF. The CDR3 bases are TGTGCCAGCAGTTACTCCTGGACAGACAACTATGGCTACACCTTC.

The chain is built from TRBV6-1 and TRBJ2-3; 9 bases align to TRBD1. The J segment lost 1 base and the V segment lost 6 bases, leaving 5 bases of the junction unmatched. Looked up from germline, CDR1 is MNHNS and CDR2 is SASEGT. The length of the CDR3 is 15 residues. The CDR3, as DNA: TGTGCCAGCAGGGGGACAGGGAGGCGCACAGATACGCAGTATTTT. Translated, it gives CASRGTGRRTDTQYF.

The chain's CDR3 is CASSLVGQGGQPQHF. CDR3 in DNA: TGTGCCAGCAGCTTAGTGGGACAGGGGGGTCAGCCCCAGCATTTT. The V and J genes are TRBV7-2 and TRBJ1-5; 11 positions match TRBD1. Germline V gives CDR1 SGHTA, CDR2 FQGNSA. The V gene end was trimmed by 1 base and the J gene end by 6 bases; junction bases not matched to a gene: 2. This CDR3 is built from 15 residues. The entire variable domain, with the rest obtained from reference TRBV7-2 and TRBJ1-5, is as follows: GAGVSQSPSNKVTEKGKDVELRCDPISGHTALYWYRQSLGQGLEFLIYFQGNSAPDKSGLPSDRFSAERTGGSVSTLTIQRTQQEDSAVYLCASSLVGQGGQPQHFGDGTRLSIL.

The V gene is TRBV5-4, the J gene TRBJ2-1, with 13 bases matching TRBD2. V was clipped by 4 bases and J by 10 bases; unmatched bases: 8. The CDR3 is 15 residues long. Germline V gene lookup returns CDR1 SGHNT and CDR2 YYREEE (reference sequence). The CDR3: CASSIGTSGVGEQFF. In nucleotides, the CDR3 is TGTGCCAGCAGCATCGGGACTAGCGGGGTGGGGGAGCAGTTCTTC.

The chain recombines TRBV15 with TRBJ2-1; perhaps TRBD1 as D (6 bases). V gave up 5 bases and J gave up 8 bases, with 16 bases separating them. This CDR3 is 14 amino acids long. Germline CDR1 LNHNV, CDR2 YYDKDF (reference sequence). Here the CDR3 reads CATSEQGGSDEQFF. The CDR3 DNA follows: TGTGCCACCAGCGAACAGGGTGGGTCCGATGAGCAGTTCTTC.

This clone has only one observation. The CDR3 reads CASRPPGATNEKLFF. The CDR3 nucleotides are TGCGCCAGCAGACCCCCAGGGGCAACTAATGAAAAACTGTTTTTT. The gene calls are TRBV10-2 and TRBJ1-4; tentatively, D is TRBD1 (6 bases). With 6 bases removed from V and 0 bases from J, the gap between germline ends came to 11 bases. The CDR3 has 15 residues. Germline V gives CDR1 WSHSY, CDR2 SAAADI.

The chain couples TRBV15 to TRBJ2-7; the D gene is possibly TRBD1 (6 bases). V lost 0 bases and J 6 bases, leaving 12 bases between the germline ends. Germline CDR1 is LNHNV and CDR2 is YYDKDF (reference sequence). The CDR3 is 14 residues long. The CDR3 spells CATSREGMTGEQYF. CDR3 in DNA: TGTGCCACCAGCAGAGAGGGAATGACAGGCGAGCAGTACTTC.

The V and J genes are TRBV10-2 and TRBJ2-2; D uncertain. Germline CDR1 WSHSY, CDR2 SAAADI. V was shortened by 0 bases and J by 4 bases, with 6 bases between the two germline ends. The CDR3 totals 14 residues. In nucleotides, the CDR3 is TGCGCCAGCAGTGAGTCGGCCCCCACCGGGGAGCTGTTTTTT. Its protein is CASSESAPTGELFF.

CDR3 nucleotide sequence: TGCGCCAGCAGCCGCCACCGGGACAGGGCCTATGGCTACACCTTC. It translates to CASSRHRDRAYGYTF. The J gene is TRBJ1-2, the V gene TRBV4-3, with 9 bases identical to TRBD1. J was trimmed by 4 bases and V by 4 bases; bases with no gene match: 7. CDR3 size: 15 residues. CDR1 and CDR2 (germline): LGHNA, YSLEER.

This rearrangement joins TRBV7-9 to TRBJ2-7; 9 positions match TRBD1. In germline, CDR1 is SEHNR, CDR2 FQNEAQ (reference sequence). J lost 0 bases, V lost 5 bases, and 8 bases had no gene match. The CDR3 is 16 residues long. CDR3 nucleotide sequence: TGTGCCAGCAGCACGGCGGGGACAGGGCTCTCCTACGAGCAGTACTTC. Its translation is CASSTAGTGLSYEQYF.

The J gene is TRBJ2-7, the V gene TRBV29-1; 10 nucleotides match TRBD2. The CDR3 sequence is 14 residues long. Germline V gives CDR1 SQVTM, CDR2 ANQGSEA. V was pared by 8 bases and J by 5 bases, with 12 bases of the junction left unmatched. CDR3 coding DNA: TGCAGCACGAGTCCGGGACTAGCGTCCCACGAGCAGTACTTC. Translated: CSTSPGLASHEQYF.